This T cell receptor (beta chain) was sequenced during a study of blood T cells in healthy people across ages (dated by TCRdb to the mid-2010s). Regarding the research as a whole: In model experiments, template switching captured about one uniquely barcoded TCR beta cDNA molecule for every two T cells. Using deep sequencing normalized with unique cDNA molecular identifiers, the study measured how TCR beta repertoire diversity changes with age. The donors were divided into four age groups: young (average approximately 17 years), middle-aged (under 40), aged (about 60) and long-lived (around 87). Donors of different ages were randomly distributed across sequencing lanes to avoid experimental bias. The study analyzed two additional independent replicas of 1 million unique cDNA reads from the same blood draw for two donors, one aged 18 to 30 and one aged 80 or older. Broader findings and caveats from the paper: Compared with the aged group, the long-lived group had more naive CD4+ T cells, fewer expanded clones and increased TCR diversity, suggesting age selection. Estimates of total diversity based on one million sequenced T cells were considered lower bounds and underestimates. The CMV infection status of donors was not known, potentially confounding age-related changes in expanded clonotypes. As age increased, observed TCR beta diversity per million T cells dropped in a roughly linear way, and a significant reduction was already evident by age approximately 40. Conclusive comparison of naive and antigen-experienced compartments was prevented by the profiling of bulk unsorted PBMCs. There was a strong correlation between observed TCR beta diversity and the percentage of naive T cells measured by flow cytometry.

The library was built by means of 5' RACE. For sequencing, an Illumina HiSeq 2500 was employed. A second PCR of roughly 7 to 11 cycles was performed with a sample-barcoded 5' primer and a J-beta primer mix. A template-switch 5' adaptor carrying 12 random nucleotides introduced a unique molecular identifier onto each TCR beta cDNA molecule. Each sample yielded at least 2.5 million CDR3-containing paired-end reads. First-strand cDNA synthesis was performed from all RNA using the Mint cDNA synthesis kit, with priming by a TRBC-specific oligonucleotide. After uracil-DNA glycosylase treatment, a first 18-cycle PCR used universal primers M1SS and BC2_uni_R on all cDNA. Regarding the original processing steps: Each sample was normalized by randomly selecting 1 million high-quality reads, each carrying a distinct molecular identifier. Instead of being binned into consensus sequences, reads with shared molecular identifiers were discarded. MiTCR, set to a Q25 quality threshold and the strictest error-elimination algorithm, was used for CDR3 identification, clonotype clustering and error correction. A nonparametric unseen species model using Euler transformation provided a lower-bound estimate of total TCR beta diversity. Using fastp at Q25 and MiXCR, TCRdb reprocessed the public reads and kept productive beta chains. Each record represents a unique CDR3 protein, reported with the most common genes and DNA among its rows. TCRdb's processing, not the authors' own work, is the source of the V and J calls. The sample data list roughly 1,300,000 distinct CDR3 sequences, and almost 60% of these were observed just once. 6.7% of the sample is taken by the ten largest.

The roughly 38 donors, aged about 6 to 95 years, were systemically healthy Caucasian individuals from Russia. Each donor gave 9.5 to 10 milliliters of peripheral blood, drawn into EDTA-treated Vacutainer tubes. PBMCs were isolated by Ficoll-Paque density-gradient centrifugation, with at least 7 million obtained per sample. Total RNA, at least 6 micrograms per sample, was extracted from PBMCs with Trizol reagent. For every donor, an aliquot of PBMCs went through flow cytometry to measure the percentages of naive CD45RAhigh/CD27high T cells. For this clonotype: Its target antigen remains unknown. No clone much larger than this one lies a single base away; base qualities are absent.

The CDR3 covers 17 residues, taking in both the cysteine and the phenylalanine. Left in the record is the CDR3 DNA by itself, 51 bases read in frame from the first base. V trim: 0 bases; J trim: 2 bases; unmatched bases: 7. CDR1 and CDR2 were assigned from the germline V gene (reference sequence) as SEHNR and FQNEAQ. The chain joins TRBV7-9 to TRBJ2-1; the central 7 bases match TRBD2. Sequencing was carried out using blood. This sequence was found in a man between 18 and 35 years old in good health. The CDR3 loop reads CASSLALREDTYNEQFF. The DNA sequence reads TGTGCCAGCAGCTTAGCGTTACGGGAGGATACCTACAATGAGCAGTTCTTC.